Presented here are 3 T cell receptor beta chains from one specimen sequenced in a study of technical replicates of blood from a handful of donors. This table comes from immunoSEQ multiplex PCR, and its TCRdb copy is limited to in-frame clones, with some not included. The table has some 89,000 clones, 85% to 95% seen once. The specimen was T cells isolated from PBMCs. The receptors here all came from a human donor in good health.

J is TRBJ2-5 and V is TRBV28, with 13 bases matching TRBD2. This CDR3 comprises 16 residues. Germline V gives CDR1 MDHEN, CDR2 SYDVKM. Trimming removed 4 bases from V and 5 bases from J; junction bases left unmatched: 7. CDR3 DNA sequence: TGTGCCAGCAGTTCCTATGAGACTAGCGGGAGGGAGACCCAGTACTTC. Its translation is CASSSYETSGRETQYF. Variable domain in full (rest from reference TRBV28 and TRBJ2-5): DVKVTQSSRYLVKRTGEKVFLECVQDMDHENMFWYRQDPGLGLRLIYFSYDVKMKEKGDIPEGYSVSREKKERFSLILESASTNQTSMYLCASSSYETSGRETQYFGPGTRLLVL.

The chain recombines TRBV2 with TRBJ1-4; no reliable D call. Germline CDR1 reads SNHLY; CDR2 reads FYNNEI. This CDR3 has 14 residues. The V gene lost 3 bases and the J gene lost 5 bases, with 10 bases spanning the gap. The CDR3 loop reads CASSDVRKNEKLFF. In nucleotides, the CDR3 is TGTGCCAGCAGTGATGTCAGGAAGAATGAAAAACTGTTTTTT.

This chain uses TRBV7-2 with TRBJ2-7; 7 bases fit TRBD2. Germline trimming cut 2 bases from V and 0 bases from J; bases unmatched to any gene: 7. The CDR3 is 16 amino acids. The germline V gene encodes CDR1 SGHTA and CDR2 FQGNSA. The CDR3 DNA reads as TGTGCCAGCAGCTTAATGGGGCTAGCGGCCTCCTACGAGCAGTACTTC. Translation: CASSLMGLAASYEQYF.